This T cell receptor (beta chain) came from a study of read filtering for tumor transcriptome and immune sequencing. Study details: The cohort had about 16 men and approximately 13 women aged about 45 to 90, mean approximately 66 years. TCR-mapped reads were about 3.5 to 10.27 million with IR-seq versus roughly 80 to 1,300 with RNA-seq.

From approximately 400 ng of RNA, a library with molecular barcoded alpha/delta and beta/gamma adaptors was made. A single record per CDR3 protein comes from TCRdb applying MiXCR to the reads. The repertoire includes around 23,000 distinct CDR3 sequences, less than 25% of them detected once, and 40% to 55% sits in the top ten. CDR3 length: 17 residues. Trimming removed 0 bases from V and 4 bases from J; junction bases left unmatched: 9. Germline V gene data show CDR1 as WNHNN and CDR2 as SYGVQD (reference sequence). This clonotype came up many times. The receptor's source is a donor older than 35 with multiple myeloma. This chain joins TRBV10-1 and TRBJ2-3, with TRBD1 identical over 8 bases. The specimen sequenced was a population of CD138-negative cells sorted from bone marrow. The CDR3 DNA follows: TGCGCCAGCAGTGAGTCTGGTAGCAACAGGGGGGCAGATACGCAGTATTTT. Translation gives CASSESGSNRGADTQYF.